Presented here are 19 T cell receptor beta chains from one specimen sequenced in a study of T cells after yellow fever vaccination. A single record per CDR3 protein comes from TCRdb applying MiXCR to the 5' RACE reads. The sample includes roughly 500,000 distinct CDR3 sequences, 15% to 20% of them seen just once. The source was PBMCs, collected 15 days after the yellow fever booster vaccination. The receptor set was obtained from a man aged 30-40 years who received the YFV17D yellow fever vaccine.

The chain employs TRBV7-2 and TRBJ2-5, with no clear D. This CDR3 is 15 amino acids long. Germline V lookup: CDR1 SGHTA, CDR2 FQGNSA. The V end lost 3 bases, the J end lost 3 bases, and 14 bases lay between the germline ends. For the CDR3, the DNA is TGTGCCAGCAGCTTTGTAGCAACTGCCAAAGAGACCCAGTACTTC. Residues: CASSFVATAKETQYF.

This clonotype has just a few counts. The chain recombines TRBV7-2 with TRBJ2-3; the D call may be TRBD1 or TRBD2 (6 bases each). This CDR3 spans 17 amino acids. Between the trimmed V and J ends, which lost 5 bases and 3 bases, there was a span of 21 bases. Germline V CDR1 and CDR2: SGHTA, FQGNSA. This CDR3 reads CASSPALGGRLTDTQYF. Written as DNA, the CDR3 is TGTGCCAGCAGCCCCGCGCTAGGGGGGCGGTTGACAGATACGCAGTATTTT.

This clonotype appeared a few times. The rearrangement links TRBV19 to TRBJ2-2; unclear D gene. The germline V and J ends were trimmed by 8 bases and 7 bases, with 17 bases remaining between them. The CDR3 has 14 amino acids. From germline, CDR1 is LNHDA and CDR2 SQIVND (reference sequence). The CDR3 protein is CASDGRPVGGELFF. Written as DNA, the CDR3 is TGTGCCAGTGATGGTCGTCCCGTCGGCGGGGAGCTGTTTTTT.

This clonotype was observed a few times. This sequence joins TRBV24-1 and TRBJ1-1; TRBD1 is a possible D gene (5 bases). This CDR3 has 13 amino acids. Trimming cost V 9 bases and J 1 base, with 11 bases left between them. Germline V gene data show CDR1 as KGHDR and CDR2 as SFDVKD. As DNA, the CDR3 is TGTGCCACCGCGGGGCCTCAGAACACTGAAGCTTTCTTT. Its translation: CATAGPQNTEAFF.

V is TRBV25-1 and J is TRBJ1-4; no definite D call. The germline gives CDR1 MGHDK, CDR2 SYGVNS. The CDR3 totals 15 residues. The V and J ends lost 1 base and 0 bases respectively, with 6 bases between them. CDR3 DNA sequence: TGTGCCAGCAGTGAATTTGGGGCAACTAATGAAAAACTGTTTTTT. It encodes CASSEFGATNEKLFF.

In nucleotides, the CDR3 is TGTGCCAGCAGCATGGGACAGGGTCGACAAGAGACCCAGTACTTC. It encodes CASSMGQGRQETQYF. J is TRBJ2-5 and V is TRBV5-4; 9 nucleotides align to TRBD1. The J segment lost 2 bases and the V segment lost 4 bases, leaving 6 bases of the junction unmatched. This CDR3 spans 15 amino acids. Germline V gene sequence: CDR1 SGHNT, CDR2 YYREEE (reference sequence). Looking up the rest from reference TRBV5-4 and TRBJ2-5 gives the full variable domain: ETGVTQSPTHLIKTRGQQVTLRCSSQSGHNTVSWYQQALGQGPQFIFQYYREEENGRGNFPPRFSGLQFPNYSSELNVNALELDDSALYLCASSMGQGRQETQYFGPGTRLLVL.

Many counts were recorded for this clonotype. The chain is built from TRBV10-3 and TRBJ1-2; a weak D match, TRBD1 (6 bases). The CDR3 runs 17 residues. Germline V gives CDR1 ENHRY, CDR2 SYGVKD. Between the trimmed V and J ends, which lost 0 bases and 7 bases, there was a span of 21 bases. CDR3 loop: CAISESIETGRASGYTF. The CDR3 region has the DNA TGTGCCATCAGTGAGTCAATCGAGACAGGACGCGCCTCTGGCTACACCTTC.

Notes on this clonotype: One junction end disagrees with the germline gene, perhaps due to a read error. The CDR3, as DNA: TGTGCCAGCAGTGACACAACTGGGGGGCTGTTTTTT. Protein: CASSDTTGGLFF. The chain combines TRBV6-1 with TRBJ2-2; D tentatively fits TRBD1 or TRBD2 (5 bases each). Germline CDR1 MNHNS, CDR2 SASEGT. The CDR3 contains 12 residues.

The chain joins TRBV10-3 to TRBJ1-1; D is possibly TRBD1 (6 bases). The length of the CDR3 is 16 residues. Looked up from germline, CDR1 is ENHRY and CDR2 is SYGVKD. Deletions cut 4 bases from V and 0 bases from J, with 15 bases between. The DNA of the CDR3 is TGTGCCATCAGTGGGGGGGCGGGGGCACTGAACACTGAAGCTTTCTTT. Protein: CAISGGAGALNTEAFF.

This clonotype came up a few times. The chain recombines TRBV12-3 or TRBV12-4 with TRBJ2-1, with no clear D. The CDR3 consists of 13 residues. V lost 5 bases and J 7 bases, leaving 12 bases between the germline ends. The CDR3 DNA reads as TGTGCCAGCAGTCCATCCGTCTATAATGAGCAGTTCTTC. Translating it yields CASSPSVYNEQFF.

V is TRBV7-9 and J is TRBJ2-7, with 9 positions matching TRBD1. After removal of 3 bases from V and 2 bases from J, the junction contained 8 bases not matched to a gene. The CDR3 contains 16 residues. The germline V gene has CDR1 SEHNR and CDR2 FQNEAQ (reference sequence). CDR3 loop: CASSLEQGAVTYEQYF. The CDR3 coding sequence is TGTGCCAGCAGCTTGGAACAGGGGGCGGTTACCTACGAGCAGTACTTC. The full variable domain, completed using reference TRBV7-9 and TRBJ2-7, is DTGVSQNPRHKITKRGQNVTFRCDPISEHNRLYWYRQTLGQGPEFLTYFQNEAQLEKSRLLSDRFSAERPKGSFSTLEIQRTEQGDSAMYLCASSLEQGAVTYEQYFGPGTRLTVT.

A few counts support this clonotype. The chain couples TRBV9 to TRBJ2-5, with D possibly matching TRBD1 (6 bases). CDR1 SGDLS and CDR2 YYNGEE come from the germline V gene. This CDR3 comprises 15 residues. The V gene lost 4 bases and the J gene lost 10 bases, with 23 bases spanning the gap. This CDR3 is CASSRTSSQGGSQYF. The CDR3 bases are TGTGCCAGCAGCAGGACAAGCTCTCAAGGGGGTAGCCAGTACTTC.

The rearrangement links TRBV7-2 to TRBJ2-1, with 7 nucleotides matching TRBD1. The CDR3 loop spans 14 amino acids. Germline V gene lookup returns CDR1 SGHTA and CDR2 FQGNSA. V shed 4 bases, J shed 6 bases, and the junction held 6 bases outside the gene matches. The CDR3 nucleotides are TGTGCCAGCAGCTCCGACAGGGTGAGCAATGAGCAGTTCTTC. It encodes CASSSDRVSNEQFF.

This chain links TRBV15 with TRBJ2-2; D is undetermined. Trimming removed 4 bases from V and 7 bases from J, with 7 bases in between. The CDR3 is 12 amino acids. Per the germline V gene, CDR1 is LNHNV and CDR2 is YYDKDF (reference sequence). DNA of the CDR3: TGTGCCACCAGCACAACGAACGGGGAGCTGTTTTTT. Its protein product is CATSTTNGELFF.

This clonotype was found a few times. This chain's CDR3 is CASSKGSGKSTDTQYF. CDR3 coding DNA: TGTGCCAGCAGTAAGGGGAGCGGGAAAAGCACAGATACGCAGTATTTT. The chain is built from TRBV12-3 or TRBV12-4 and TRBJ2-3, with TRBD2 matching 7 bases. The V segment lost 5 bases and the J segment 0 bases; nucleotides outside the gene matches: 8. The CDR3 has 16 amino acids.

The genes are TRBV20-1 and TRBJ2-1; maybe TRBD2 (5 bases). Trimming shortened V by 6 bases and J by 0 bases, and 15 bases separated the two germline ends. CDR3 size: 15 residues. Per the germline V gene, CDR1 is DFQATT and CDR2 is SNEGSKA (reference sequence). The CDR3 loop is CSARGLESSYNEQFF. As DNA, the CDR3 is TGCAGTGCCCGGGGTTTGGAGAGCTCCTACAATGAGCAGTTCTTC.

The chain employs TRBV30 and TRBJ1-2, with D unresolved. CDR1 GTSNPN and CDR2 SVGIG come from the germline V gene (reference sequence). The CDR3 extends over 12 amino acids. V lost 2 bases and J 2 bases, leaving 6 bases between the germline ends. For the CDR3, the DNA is TGTGCCTGGAGTCGGTCAAACTATGGCTACACCTTC. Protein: CAWSRSNYGYTF.

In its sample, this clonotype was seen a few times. This CDR3 reads CASSAVGGAGTEAFF. CDR3 DNA sequence: TGTGCCAGCAGCGCTGTTGGAGGGGCAGGGACTGAAGCTTTCTTT. This chain links TRBV9 with TRBJ1-1; weak D call: TRBD1 (5 bases). CDR3 length: 15 residues. Germline V gene data show CDR1 as SGDLS and CDR2 as YYNGEE. Trimming shortened V by 3 bases and J by 5 bases, and 17 bases separated the two germline ends.

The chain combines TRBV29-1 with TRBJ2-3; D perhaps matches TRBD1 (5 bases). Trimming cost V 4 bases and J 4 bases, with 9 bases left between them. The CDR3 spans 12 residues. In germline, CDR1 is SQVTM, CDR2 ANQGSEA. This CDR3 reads CSVATGADTQYF. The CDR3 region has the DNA TGCAGCGTTGCTACAGGCGCAGATACGCAGTATTTT.